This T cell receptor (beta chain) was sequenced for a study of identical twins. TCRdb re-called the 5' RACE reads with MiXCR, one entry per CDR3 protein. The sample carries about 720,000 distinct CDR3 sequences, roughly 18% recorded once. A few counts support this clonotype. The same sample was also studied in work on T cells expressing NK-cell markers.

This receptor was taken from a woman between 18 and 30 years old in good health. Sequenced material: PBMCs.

The CDR3 reads CASSLARSNTEAFF. The CDR3 DNA reads as TGTGCCAGCAGCTTGGCCAGGTCGAACACTGAAGCTTTCTTT. This chain connects TRBV5-6 to TRBJ1-1, with D unclear. V lost 0 bases and J 1 base, leaving 7 bases between the germline ends. CDR3 length: 14 amino acids. Germline CDR1 is SGHDT and CDR2 is YYEEEE.